The 19 T cell receptor beta chains reported below all come from one sample, sequenced in a study of technical replicates of blood from a few donors. Profiling relied on immunoSEQ multiplex PCR, and the TCRdb table lists in-frame clones only, not all of them. The sample shows around 80,000 clones, approximately 89% of them seen only once. The sequencing sample was made of T cells isolated from PBMCs. The receptors were sampled from a human donor in good health.

This clone is medium-sized in the sample. This chain connects TRBV12-5 to TRBJ1-1, with TRBD1 matching 8 bases. V lost 0 bases, J lost 4 bases, and 13 bases stayed unmatched. In germline, CDR1 is LGHNT, CDR2 FRNRAP. This CDR3 contains 18 residues. The CDR3 nucleotides are TGTGCTAGTGGTTTGGTAAGGATTATCGGACAGGGAATCACTGAAGCTTTCTTT. Amino acid sequence: CASGLVRIIGQGITEAFF.

In DNA form, the CDR3 reads TGTGCCAGCGTCCTGCTAGCGGGAGGCGAGCAGTTCTTC. It translates to CASVLLAGGEQFF. V gene TRBV6-1 combines with J gene TRBJ2-1, with TRBD2 matching 11 bases. The CDR3 covers 13 residues. The V and J ends lost 8 bases and 10 bases, in that order; junction bases with no gene match: 7. The germline gives CDR1 MNHNS, CDR2 SASEGT.

The chain couples TRBV7-2 to TRBJ1-3; no clear D gene. CDR1 SGHTA and CDR2 FQGNSA come from the germline V gene. Trimming pared 1 base from V and 0 bases from J, leaving 10 bases between. The CDR3 totals 16 residues. The CDR3 region is CASSLGTWSSGNTIYF. The DNA of the CDR3 is TGTGCCAGCAGCTTAGGGACTTGGAGCTCTGGAAACACCATATATTTT.

The J gene is TRBJ2-7, the V gene TRBV4-1; 8 nucleotides match TRBD1. CDR3 length: 13 amino acids. CDR1 and CDR2 (germline): MGHRA, YSYEKL. V was clipped by 4 bases and J by 5 bases; unmatched bases: 4. The CDR3 here is CASSRRGRDEQYF. CDR3 in DNA: TGCGCCAGCAGCCGCAGGGGGCGCGACGAGCAGTACTTC.

This clone was observed a few times. The rearrangement joins TRBV4-1 to TRBJ1-5; D gene ambiguous. Per germline, CDR1 MGHRA and CDR2 YSYEKL. This CDR3 is 15 amino acids long. Trimming pared 0 bases from V and 1 base from J, leaving 7 bases between. CDR3 loop: CASSQDRISNQPQHF. CDR3 sequence (DNA): TGCGCCAGCAGCCAAGACAGGATCAGCAATCAGCCCCAGCATTTT.

The CDR3 sequence is CASSLESYEQFF. CDR3 nucleotides: TGTGCCAGCAGCTTGGAAAGCTATGAGCAGTTCTTC. V and J are TRBV5-4 and TRBJ2-1; D gene uncertain. The V gene's germline CDR1 is SGHNT and CDR2 YYREEE (reference sequence). This CDR3 is built from 12 residues. The germline V and J ends were trimmed by 0 bases and 8 bases, with 6 bases remaining between them.

The chain employs TRBV29-1 and TRBJ1-5; TRBD1 matches 7 bases. The V gene end was trimmed by 1 base and the J gene end by 5 bases; junction bases not matched to a gene: 2. This CDR3 has 13 amino acids. Germline CDR1 and CDR2: SQVTM and ANQGSEA. The CDR3 coding sequence is TGCAGCGTTGAAGGAGGGGGCGATCAGCCCCAGCATTTT. Its protein product is CSVEGGGDQPQHF. Together with reference TRBV29-1 and TRBJ1-5, the CDR3 gives the full variable domain: SAVISQKPSRDICQRGTSLTIQCQVDSQVTMMFWYRQQPGQSLTLIATANQGSEATYESGFVIDKFPISRPNLTFSTLTVSNMSPEDSSIYLCSVEGGGDQPQHFGDGTRLSIL.

CDR3 coding DNA: TGTGCCAGCAGCTTAGCTCAGGGTAGGGTCACTGAAGCTTTCTTT. This encodes CASSLAQGRVTEAFF. V gene TRBV7-3 combines with J gene TRBJ1-1; a weak D match, TRBD1 (5 bases). Germline V gene sequence: CDR1 SGHTA, CDR2 FQGTGA. V shed 2 bases and J shed 4 bases, with 14 bases lying between them. The CDR3 contains 15 residues.

The gene calls are TRBV5-1 and TRBJ2-1; TRBD2 matches 14 bases. Germline lookup yields CDR1 SGHRS and CDR2 YFSETQ. Trimming removed 4 bases from V and 4 bases from J; junction bases left unmatched: 10. The CDR3 length is 18 residues. The CDR3 loop is CASSLRLAGGPVYNEQFF. As DNA, the CDR3 is TGCGCCAGCAGCCTCCGACTAGCGGGAGGGCCAGTTTACAATGAGCAGTTCTTC.

The gene calls are TRBV9 and TRBJ2-7; D possibly corresponds to TRBD1 (5 bases). Trimming shortened V by 0 bases and J by 4 bases, and 14 bases separated the two germline ends. The CDR3 covers 15 residues. Germline loops: CDR1 SGDLS, CDR2 YYNGEE. The CDR3 loop is CASSVEDSPIYEQYF. Here the CDR3 DNA reads TGTGCCAGCAGCGTAGAAGACAGCCCGATATACGAGCAGTACTTC.

The chain combines TRBV5-1 with TRBJ2-7; 9 bases match TRBD1. The CDR3 is 14 amino acids. V lost 4 bases, J lost 3 bases, and 5 bases stayed unmatched. Germline CDR1 and CDR2: SGHRS and YFSETQ. CDR3 DNA sequence: TGCGCCAGCAGCCTCGGACAGGGGAACTACGAGCAGTACTTC. Residues: CASSLGQGNYEQYF.

The chain carries TRBV27 and TRBJ1-5; the D gene is possibly TRBD1 (5 bases). Germline assignment: CDR1 MNHEY and CDR2 SMNVEV (reference sequence). This CDR3 is 14 amino acids long. V lost 5 bases and J 4 bases, leaving 12 bases between the germline ends. For the CDR3, the DNA is TGTGCCAGCAGTCTCTCCCGGGGGAATCAGCCCCAGCATTTT. Protein product: CASSLSRGNQPQHF.

V gene TRBV29-1 combines with J gene TRBJ2-2; no clear D. V was clipped by 3 bases and J by 4 bases, with 12 bases between them. Looked up from germline, CDR1 is SQVTM and CDR2 is ANQGSEA. The CDR3 length is 14 residues. CDR3 nucleotide sequence: TGCAGCGTTGAGCAACAGATAACCACCGGGGAGCTGTTTTTT. This gives the protein CSVEQQITTGELFF.

The chain links TRBV15 to TRBJ2-5; 11 bases match TRBD2. V was pared by 3 bases and J by 4 bases, with 7 bases of the junction left unmatched. The CDR3 is made up of 16 amino acids. Germline V lookup: CDR1 LNHNV, CDR2 YYDKDF (reference sequence). The CDR3 protein is CATSSIAGGPLETQYF. CDR3 bases: TGTGCCACCAGCAGTATAGCGGGAGGGCCTTTAGAGACCCAGTACTTC.

J is TRBJ2-1 and V is TRBV10-1, with TRBD2 matching 10 bases. After removal of 0 bases from V and 8 bases from J, the junction contained 1 base not matched to a gene. The CDR3 is 14 amino acids. Germline V gene sequence: CDR1 WNHNN, CDR2 SYGVQD (reference sequence). The CDR3 DNA is TGCGCCAGCAGTGAGTCGGGACTAGCGTATGAGCAGTTCTTC. As protein: CASSESGLAYEQFF.

The count of this clone is one. The chain has TRBV2 and TRBJ1-2; D may be TRBD1 (5 bases). Looked up from germline, CDR1 is SNHLY and CDR2 is FYNNEI. The CDR3 spans 13 residues. Trimming pared 3 bases from V and 3 bases from J, leaving 8 bases between. The CDR3 protein is CASSDRVDYGYTF. The CDR3 DNA is TGTGCCAGCAGTGACAGGGTCGACTATGGCTACACCTTC.

The genes are TRBV15 and TRBJ2-7; D unresolved. The CDR3 has 17 residues. The germline V and J ends were trimmed by 1 base and 2 bases, with 18 bases remaining between them. CDR1 and CDR2 from the germline V gene are LNHNV and YYDKDF (reference sequence). The CDR3 loop reads CATSRAAGQASPYEQYF. In DNA form, the CDR3 reads TGTGCCACCAGCAGAGCCGCCGGTCAAGCATCCCCCTACGAGCAGTACTTC.

J is TRBJ2-1 and V is TRBV19; D gene uncertain. This CDR3 comprises 12 residues. The ends were cut back, 6 bases at V and 5 bases at J, with 8 bases in the middle. Germline V gene lookup returns CDR1 LNHDA and CDR2 SQIVND (reference sequence). In DNA, the CDR3 is TGTGCCAGTAGCCCTATTAACAATGAGCAGTTCTTC. Amino acids: CASSPINNEQFF. Supplemented by reference TRBV19 and TRBJ2-1, the full variable domain reads DGGITQSPKYLFRKEGQNVTLSCEQNLNHDAMYWYRQDPGQGLRLIYYSQIVNDFQKGDIAEGYSVSREKKESFPLTVTSAQKNPTAFYLCASSPINNEQFFGPGTRLTVL.

CDR3 residues: CASSGTGRVGELFF. The CDR3 nucleotides are TGTGCCAGCTCAGGGACAGGGAGAGTCGGGGAGCTGTTTTTT. V and J are TRBV6-1 and TRBJ2-2; TRBD1 matches at 9 bases. Germline V gene data show CDR1 as MNHNS and CDR2 as SASEGT. V trimming: 8 bases; J trimming: 7 bases; junction bases outside the gene matches: 8. There are 14 residues in the CDR3.